The sequence of this T cell receptor beta chain was determined in a study of cytomegalovirus exposure and HLA in healthy donors. Study results and caveats: An analysis done earlier found most TCR beta V segments productive about 87% or about 30% of the time. Relative to equally common others, HLA-associated TCR beta chains showed greater clonal expansion in a later analysis. Researchers catalogued some 160 TCR beta chains as cytomegalovirus-associated.

About this clone itself: What it binds is unknown.

PCR amplification relied on 60 Vbeta primers (plus 13 Jbeta primers). Clones were read by immunoSEQ multiplex PCR, and TCRdb kept only the in-frame ones, dropping some. The repertoire includes about 190,000 clones, 82% of them detected once, and approximately 0.8% sits in the top ten. Trimming took 2 bases from V and 4 from J; bases not matched to a gene: 9. CDR1 and CDR2 from the germline V gene are MNHGY and SAAAGT. The CDR3 sequence is 16 residues long. The gene calls are TRBV6-8 and TRBJ1-1; 8 bases fit TRBD1. The material sequenced was PBMCs. The receptor comes from a young woman in good health and CMV-seronegative. CDR3 nucleotides: TGTGCCAGCAGTTACGTCACAGGGGGATGGGGCACTGAAGCTTTCTTT. Protein: CASSYVTGGWGTEAFF.